This T cell receptor (beta chain) was profiled in a study of regulatory T cells in long-lasting Graves disease. For TCR beta, libraries came from iRepertoire HTBI primers and Arm-PCR of CDR3 regions. One entry per CDR3 protein results from TCRdb running MiXCR on the multiplex PCR reads. The sample carries approximately 360,000 distinct CDR3 sequences, 12% recorded once. V was clipped by 0 bases and J by 8 bases; unmatched bases: 7. This CDR3 has 15 residues. The germline CDR1 and CDR2 sequences are MRHNA and SNTAGT. Time point reported: newly diagnosed GD, antithyroid drugs for less than 3 months. The authors made the TCR library using RNA they extracted from PBMCs. Many counts were recorded for this clonotype. The data were also submitted as part of a second study, on T cells in Graves' hyperthyroidism and ophthalmopathy.

This TCR was sampled from a woman aged 18-30 years with Graves disease. This chain links TRBV6-4 with TRBJ2-1; 7 bases match TRBD2. Material: peripheral blood mononuclear cells (PBMCs), obtained at new diagnosis, from a patient treated with antithyroid drugs. The CDR3 sequence: CASSDSKVGGDEQFF. For the CDR3, the DNA is TGTGCCAGCAGTGACTCGAAAGTGGGAGGGGATGAGCAGTTCTTC.